This T cell receptor (beta chain) was profiled in a study of human T cells and chemical hapten exposure. Study as a whole: Upper-back patch tests with 0.01% DPC were read at 6 days.

The study's findings and limits: The formation of large CDR3 similarity clusters by expanded TCRs significantly exceeded that of controls. Having alopecia, donors may respond immunologically unlike healthy people.

Only a few counts were recorded for this clonotype. The antigen remains undetermined. TCRdb recomputed calls from the RACE reads with MiXCR, one row per CDR3 protein. The table records about 90,000 distinct CDR3 sequences, roughly 10% of them present only once. Time point noted: patch test 3, about 24 weeks after DPC sensitization. Specified treatment: therapeutic diphenylcyclopropenone sensitization with weekly scalp DPC. Donation of samples came from alopecia patients who were 18 to 70 years old and suitable for DPC. Deletions cut 7 bases from V and 4 bases from J, with 16 bases between. This CDR3 comprises 14 residues. Germline-derived CDR1 and CDR2 are LNHDA and SQIVND (reference sequence).

This chain joins TRBV19 and TRBJ1-1, with D perhaps TRBD1 (5 bases). The source is a woman in her twenties or thirties with alopecia areata. Some clones in this sample may be carry-over from other donors' samples. Sequencing was performed on whole blood, taken in connection with sensitization to the hapten diphenylcyclopropenone (DPC). The CDR3 here is CASIPRAGRTEAFF. CDR3 sequence (DNA): TGTGCCAGTATTCCCCGGGCAGGGCGCACTGAAGCTTTCTTT.